This entry lists 27 T cell receptor beta chains sequenced from one sample in a study of radiotherapy plus CTLA-4 blockade in lung cancer. Repertoires were generated with immunoSEQ multiplex PCR, while TCRdb's copy carries only in-frame clones and drops some. Of about 77,000 clones listed, less than 85% are singletons. The sequencing here drew on peripheral blood, taken from a patient treated with radiotherapy plus ipilimumab. These receptors were collected from a human donor with non-small cell lung cancer whose response to radiotherapy plus ipilimumab could not be evaluated.

The V call is TRBV9, the J call TRBJ1-2; weak D call: TRBD1 (5 bases). V was pared by 3 bases and J by 6 bases, with 24 bases between. The CDR3 covers 17 residues. Germline-derived CDR1 and CDR2 are SGDLS and YYNGEE. In nucleotides, the CDR3 is TGTGCCAGCAGCGCCGGGGCGGGGGGTTTTACTAGGAATGGCTACACCTTC. Translation gives CASSAGAGGFTRNGYTF.

In regard to this clone: An end of the junction differs from the germline gene, which may be a read error. Additional DNA sequences in this sample encode the identical CDR3. The chain is built from TRBV9 and TRBJ2-7, with TRBD1 as a possible D gene (6 bases). There are 15 residues in the CDR3. The germline V gene has CDR1 SGDLS and CDR2 YYNGEE. In nucleotides, the CDR3 is TGTGCCAGCAGCCCCCGACAGGCCGCACAGCACGAACAGTACTTC. As protein: CASSPRQAAQHEQYF.

The rearrangement joins TRBV6-6 to TRBJ2-3, with TRBD1 matching over 9 bases. CDR3 length equals 14 residues. The V gene end was trimmed by 6 bases and the J gene end by 4 bases; junction bases not matched to a gene: 5. CDR1 is MNHNY, CDR2 SVGAGI, per germline (reference sequence). The CDR3 region has the DNA TGTGCCAGCAGGACAGGGGGGGAGGCAGATACGCAGTATTTT. Translated: CASRTGGEADTQYF.

V is TRBV7-2 and J is TRBJ2-3, with 8 bases aligning to TRBD2. This CDR3 spans 18 amino acids. J was trimmed by 2 bases and V by 2 bases; bases with no gene match: 12. The germline V gene encodes CDR1 SGHTA and CDR2 FQGNSA. The CDR3 region has the DNA TGTGCCAGCAGCTTACAGGGTAGCGGGGCCATAATCACAGATACGCAGTATTTT. This codes for CASSLQGSGAIITDTQYF.

This rearrangement joins TRBV9 to TRBJ2-1; D is undetermined. This CDR3 region has 12 residues. The germline V gene has CDR1 SGDLS and CDR2 YYNGEE. Trimming stripped 3 bases from V and 9 bases from J, with 10 bases between. CDR3 coding DNA: TGTGCCAGCAGCGCCAGTACGGGTGAGCAGTTCTTC. As protein: CASSASTGEQFF.

The CDR3 nucleotides are TGTGCCAGCAGCCAAGATGGGACAGCGGAGGGCCCAGGGGGAGAGACCCAGTACTTC. Translated: CASSQDGTAEGPGGETQYF. The rearrangement joins TRBV14 to TRBJ2-5; D is perhaps TRBD1 (7 bases). V was pared by 0 bases and J by 4 bases, with 24 bases between. CDR1 is SGHDN and CDR2 is FVKESK in the germline V gene. CDR3 length equals 19 residues.

This rearrangement joins TRBV2 to TRBJ2-7, with TRBD1 matching over 10 bases. V lost 6 bases and J lost 2; bases outside the gene matches: 10. The CDR3 is 16 residues long. CDR1 is SNHLY and CDR2 is FYNNEI in the germline V gene. The CDR3 reads CASRGPRDRGTYEQYF. The DNA for the CDR3 is TGTGCCAGCAGGGGGCCTCGGGACAGGGGCACCTACGAGCAGTACTTC.

In its sample, this clone was seen a few times. The chain employs TRBV11-2 and TRBJ1-1; maybe TRBD1 (6 bases). The germline V gene has CDR1 SGHAT and CDR2 FQNNGV. Trimming pared 2 bases from V and 2 bases from J, leaving 12 bases between. This CDR3 spans 15 amino acids. CDR3 sequence reads: CASSLQGSFNTEAFF. The CDR3 region has the DNA TGTGCCAGCAGCTTACAGGGGAGTTTCAACACTGAAGCTTTCTTT.

The gene calls are TRBV5-1 and TRBJ1-2, with D possibly matching TRBD1 (5 bases). The CDR3 is 15 residues long. Germline lookup yields CDR1 SGHRS and CDR2 YFSETQ. V dropped 4 bases and J dropped 4 bases, with 17 bases sitting between them. The CDR3 spells CASSPSDGAFYGYTF. The CDR3 DNA sequence: TGCGCCAGCAGCCCTAGCGACGGGGCGTTCTATGGCTACACCTTC.

This clone was observed a handful of times. This chain links TRBV6-1 with TRBJ2-1; D possibly corresponds to TRBD2 (6 bases). Germline CDR1 MNHNS, CDR2 SASEGT. The CDR3 is made up of 14 amino acids. The V gene lost 4 bases and the J gene lost 7 bases, with 14 bases spanning the gap. This chain's CDR3 is CASSGDSQGNEQFF. CDR3 in DNA: TGTGCCAGCAGTGGGGACTCCCAAGGAAATGAGCAGTTCTTC.

This clone showed up just a few times. The chain links TRBV14 to TRBJ2-7, with D tentatively TRBD2 (6 bases). V was cut by 1 base and J by 6 bases, with 10 bases left in between. The length of the CDR3 is 13 residues. Germline V gene lookup returns CDR1 SGHDN and CDR2 FVKESK. CDR3 amino acids: CASSQVVRGEQYF. The CDR3 DNA sequence: TGTGCCAGCAGCCAAGTTGTGCGGGGCGAGCAGTACTTC.

The chain uses TRBV9 and TRBJ1-4; 9 bases align to TRBD1. Germline trimming cut 3 bases from V and 0 bases from J; bases unmatched to any gene: 6. Germline V gene lookup returns CDR1 SGDLS and CDR2 YYNGEE. The CDR3 contains 17 residues. In DNA form, the CDR3 reads TGTGCCAGCAGCGGCGGACAGGGGTCGTCAACTAATGAAAAACTGTTTTTT. Amino acid sequence: CASSGGQGSSTNEKLFF.

A word on this clone: Germline is not matched at one junction end, which may reflect a read error. Additional DNA sequences in this sample encode the identical CDR3. The chain combines TRBV30 with TRBJ1-1; the match to TRBD1 covers 7 bases. Per the germline V gene, CDR1 is GTSNPN and CDR2 is SVGIG (reference sequence). This CDR3 has 13 residues. CDR3 bases: TGTGCTTGGAGTTTCACAGGGGACACTGAAGCTTTCTTT. Its translation: CAWSFTGDTEAFF. Complete variable domain (other parts from reference TRBV30 and TRBJ1-1): SQTIHQWPATLVQPVGSPLSLECTVEGTSNPNLYWYRQAAGRGLQLLFYSVGIGQISSEVPQNLSASRPQDRQFILSSKKLLLSDSGFYLCAWSFTGDTEAFFGQGTRLTVV.

This clone was counted a few times. V gene TRBV27 combines with J gene TRBJ1-2; TRBD1 aligns across 9 bases. Germline trimming cut 2 bases from V and 7 bases from J; bases unmatched to any gene: 8. Per the germline V gene, CDR1 is MNHEY and CDR2 is SMNVEV (reference sequence). The CDR3 is made up of 15 amino acids. CDR3 bases: TGTGCCAGCAGTTTAAGGTTTACAGGGGGCGGTGGCTACACCTTC. Translated: CASSLRFTGGGGYTF.

Worth noting for this clone: Other DNA sequences from this sample encode an identical CDR3 as well. This chain uses TRBV16 with TRBJ1-5; no definite D call. V lost 1 base and J 5 bases, leaving 6 bases between the germline ends. Germline V gives CDR1 KGHSY, CDR2 FQNENV. The CDR3 is made up of 13 amino acids. CDR3 DNA: TGTGCCAGCAGCCAATTGCGGGATCAGCCCCAGCATTTT. It specifies CASSQLRDQPQHF.

The chain joins TRBV9 to TRBJ1-2, with no clear D. The CDR3 length is 11 residues. The ends were cut back, 4 bases at V and 7 bases at J, with 8 bases in the middle. Germline CDR1 reads SGDLS; CDR2 reads YYNGEE. CDR3 coding DNA: TGTGCCAGCAGCAGCTCAAGTGGCTACACCTTC. Translation gives CASSSSSGYTF.

The V gene is TRBV19, the J gene TRBJ2-5, with D tentatively TRBD1 (6 bases). Per the germline V gene, CDR1 is LNHDA and CDR2 is SQIVND (reference sequence). This CDR3 region has 13 residues. V was shortened by 3 bases and J by 2 bases, with 7 bases between the two germline ends. This chain's CDR3 is CASSIRGQETQYF. CDR3 bases: TGTGCCAGTAGTATCAGGGGACAAGAGACCCAGTACTTC.

The V gene is TRBV19, the J gene TRBJ2-2; D is possibly TRBD1 (6 bases). Trimming pared 7 bases from V and 5 bases from J, leaving 14 bases between. The CDR3 consists of 14 residues. Looked up from germline, CDR1 is LNHDA and CDR2 is SQIVND (reference sequence). The CDR3 DNA reads TGTGCCAGTATCCCACGACAGGCGACCGGGGAGCTGTTTTTT. This encodes CASIPRQATGELFF.

The sample holds many counts of this clone. This chain joins TRBV19 and TRBJ1-6; D is possibly TRBD1 (6 bases). The CDR3 is 14 amino acids. Germline V gives CDR1 LNHDA, CDR2 SQIVND (reference sequence). V was cut by 6 bases and J by 7 bases, with 13 bases left in between. DNA for the CDR3: TGTGCCAGTAGGTGGGACACCGGGAATTCACCCCTCCACTTT. The encoded protein is CASRWDTGNSPLHF.

V and J are TRBV14 and TRBJ1-2; a possible D gene is TRBD1 (5 bases). Germline values: CDR1 SGHDN, CDR2 FVKESK. The CDR3 contains 13 residues. The V end lost 0 bases, the J end lost 3 bases, and 5 bases lay between the germline ends. CDR3 sequence reads: CASSQDRDYGYTF. Here the CDR3 DNA reads TGTGCCAGCAGCCAAGACAGGGACTATGGCTACACCTTC.

V is TRBV6-5 and J is TRBJ2-6; D is unclear. The germline CDR1 and CDR2 sequences are MNHEY and SVGAGI. The germline V and J ends were trimmed by 6 bases and 0 bases, with 3 bases remaining between them. This CDR3 comprises 13 residues. The CDR3 here is CASSLSGANVLTF. CDR3 bases: TGTGCCAGCAGCCTCTCTGGGGCCAACGTCCTGACTTTC.

The CDR3 DNA follows: TGTGCCAGTAGTATGCAGGGGGCAACAGAGACCCAGTACTTC. Translated: CASSMQGATETQYF. This rearrangement joins TRBV19 to TRBJ2-5; 8 bases match TRBD1. The CDR3 is made up of 14 amino acids. V trimming: 3 bases; J trimming: 4 bases; junction bases outside the gene matches: 4. Germline V gene data show CDR1 as LNHDA and CDR2 as SQIVND (reference sequence).

This clone has only one observation. This chain connects TRBV5-4 to TRBJ1-4; D is ambiguous. V lost 0 bases, J lost 5 bases, and 14 bases lay in between. The CDR3 extends over 16 amino acids. Germline-derived CDR1 and CDR2 are SGHNT and YYREEE (reference sequence). The chain's CDR3 is CASSLEVGGPNEKLFF. In nucleotides, the CDR3 is TGTGCCAGCAGCTTGGAAGTCGGAGGTCCAAATGAAAAACTGTTTTTT.

This chain links TRBV28 with TRBJ1-5, with D perhaps matching TRBD1 (5 bases). Germline V gene sequence: CDR1 MDHEN, CDR2 SYDVKM. V lost 3 bases and J 8 bases, leaving 17 bases between the germline ends. The CDR3 is 15 amino acids. CDR3 residues: CASSFGSGIRKPQHF. CDR3 in DNA: TGTGCCAGCAGTTTTGGGTCAGGGATCAGGAAGCCCCAGCATTTT.

In this sample, this clone turned up a few times. V usage is TRBV6-1 and J usage is TRBJ2-3, with 9 bases aligning to TRBD2. This CDR3 contains 17 residues. The J segment lost 1 base and the V segment lost 2 bases, leaving 7 bases of the junction unmatched. Germline lookup yields CDR1 MNHNS and CDR2 SASEGT. The CDR3 protein is CASSELAGGPGTDTQYF. CDR3 nucleotide sequence: TGTGCCAGCAGTGAACTGGCGGGAGGGCCGGGCACAGATACGCAGTATTTT.

This clone came up once. The V and J genes are TRBV5-6 and TRBJ2-3; D is unresolved. The CDR3 is 16 residues long. V dropped 4 bases and J dropped 2 bases, with 17 bases sitting between them. Per germline, CDR1 SGHDT and CDR2 YYEEEE. The CDR3 coding sequence is TGTGCCAGCAGCCGACGGGTTCAGACCTACACAGATACGCAGTATTTT. This codes for CASSRRVQTYTDTQYF.

The rearrangement joins TRBV2 to TRBJ2-3; D is unresolved. V was cut by 7 bases and J by 0 bases, with 14 bases left in between. The CDR3 length is 15 residues. Germline CDR1 and CDR2: SNHLY and FYNNEI. CDR3 amino acids: CASNFGGISTDTQYF. In DNA, the CDR3 is TGTGCCAGCAATTTCGGCGGAATTAGCACAGATACGCAGTATTTT.